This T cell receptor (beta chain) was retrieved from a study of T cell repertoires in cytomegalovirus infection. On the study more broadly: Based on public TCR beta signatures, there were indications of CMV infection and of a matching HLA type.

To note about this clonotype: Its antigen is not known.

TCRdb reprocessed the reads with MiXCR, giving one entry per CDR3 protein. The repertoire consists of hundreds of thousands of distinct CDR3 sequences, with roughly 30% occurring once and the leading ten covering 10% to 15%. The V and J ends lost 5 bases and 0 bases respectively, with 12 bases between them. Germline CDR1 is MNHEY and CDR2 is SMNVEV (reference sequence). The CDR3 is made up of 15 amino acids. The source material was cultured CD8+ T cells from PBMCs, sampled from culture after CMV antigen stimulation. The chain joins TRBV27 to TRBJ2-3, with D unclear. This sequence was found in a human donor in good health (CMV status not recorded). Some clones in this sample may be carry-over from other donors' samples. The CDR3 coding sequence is TGTGCCAGCAGTACTTGGGAAGGGAGCACAGATACGCAGTATTTT. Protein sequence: CASSTWEGSTDTQYF.